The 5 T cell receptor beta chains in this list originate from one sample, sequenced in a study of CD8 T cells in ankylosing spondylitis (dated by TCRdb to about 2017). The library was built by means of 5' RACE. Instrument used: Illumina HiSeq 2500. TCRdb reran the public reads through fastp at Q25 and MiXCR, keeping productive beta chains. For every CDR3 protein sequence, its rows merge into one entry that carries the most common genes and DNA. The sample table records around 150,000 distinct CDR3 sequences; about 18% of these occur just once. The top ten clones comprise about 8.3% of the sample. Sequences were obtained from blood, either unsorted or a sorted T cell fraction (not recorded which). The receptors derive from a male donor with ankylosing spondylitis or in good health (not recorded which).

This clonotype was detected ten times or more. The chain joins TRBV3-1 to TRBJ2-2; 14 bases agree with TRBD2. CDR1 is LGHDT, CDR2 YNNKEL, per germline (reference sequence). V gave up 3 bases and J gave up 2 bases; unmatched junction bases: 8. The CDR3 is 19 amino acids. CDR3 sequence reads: CASSHAGTSGRGNTGELFF. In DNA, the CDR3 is TGTGCCAGCAGCCATGCCGGGACTAGCGGGAGAGGAAACACCGGGGAGCTGTTTTTT. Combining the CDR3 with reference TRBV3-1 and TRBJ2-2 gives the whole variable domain DTAVSQTPKYLVTQMGNDKSIKCEQNLGHDTMYWYKQDSKKFLKIMFSYNNKELIINETVPNRFSPKSPDKAHLNLHINSLELGDSAVYFCASSHAGTSGRGNTGELFFGEGSRLTVL.

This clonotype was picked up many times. The CDR3 DNA follows: TGCAGTGCTCTGGGCGCTAGCTCCTACAATGAGCAGTTCTTC. Translation: CSALGASSYNEQFF. V is TRBV20-1 and J is TRBJ2-1; no clear D. With 5 bases removed from V and 0 bases from J, the gap between germline ends came to 11 bases. Looked up from germline, CDR1 is DFQATT and CDR2 is SNEGSKA (reference sequence). The CDR3 totals 14 residues.

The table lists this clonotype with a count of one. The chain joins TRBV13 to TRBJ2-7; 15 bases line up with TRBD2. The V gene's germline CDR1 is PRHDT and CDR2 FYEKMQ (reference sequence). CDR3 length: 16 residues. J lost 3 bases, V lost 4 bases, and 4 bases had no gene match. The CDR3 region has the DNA TGTGCCAGCAGCTCGTTGGGACTAGCGGGAGGCTACGAGCAGTACTTC. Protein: CASSSLGLAGGYEQYF.

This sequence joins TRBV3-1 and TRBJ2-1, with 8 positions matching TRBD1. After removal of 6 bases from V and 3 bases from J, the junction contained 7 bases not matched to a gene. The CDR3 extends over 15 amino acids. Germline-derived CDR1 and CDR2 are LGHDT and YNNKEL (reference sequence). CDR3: CASRRQGQNYNEQFF. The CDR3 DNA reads TGTGCCAGCAGACGACAGGGGCAAAACTACAATGAGCAGTTCTTC.

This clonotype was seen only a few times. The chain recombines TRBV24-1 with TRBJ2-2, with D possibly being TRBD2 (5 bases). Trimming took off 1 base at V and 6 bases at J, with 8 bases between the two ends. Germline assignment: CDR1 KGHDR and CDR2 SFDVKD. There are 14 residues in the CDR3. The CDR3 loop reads CATSDFLASGELFF. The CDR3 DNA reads TGTGCCACCAGTGATTTCCTAGCTTCCGGGGAGCTGTTTTTT.